Below, 4 T cell receptor beta chains from the same sample are listed, as sequenced in a study of spatial heterogeneity in lung cancer. TCRdb re-analysed the 5' RACE reads in MiXCR, keeping a single row per CDR3 protein. The repertoire holds about 4,400 distinct CDR3 sequences, with about a fifth as singletons. Time point: sample taken at primary tumor resection. Unsorted whole RNA of tumor, nontumor lung or frozen PBMC was sequenced. This material consisted of normal lung tissue next to the tumor, taken at surgery. The receptor set was obtained from a female donor with early-stage non-small cell lung cancer.

In its sample, this clonotype is medium-sized. A library prepared for alpha chains yielded this beta chain as an off-target read; its size is of little meaning. This chain uses TRBV20-1 with TRBJ2-7; 11 nucleotides agree with TRBD1. The CDR3 contains 13 residues. The junction had 5 bases not matched to a gene; V was cut back by 5 bases and J by 5 bases. Germline V gene lookup returns CDR1 DFQATT and CDR2 SNEGSKA (reference sequence). In nucleotides, the CDR3 is TGCAGTGCTCAAGGGACAGGGGGGGACGAGCAGTACTTC. Translation: CSAQGTGGDEQYF.

Ten or more counts support this clonotype. With the library built for alpha chains, this beta chain is off target and its frequency is not meaningful. V and J are TRBV13 and TRBJ2-5; tentatively, D is TRBD1 or TRBD2 (7 bases each). V lost 3 bases, J lost 1 base, and 12 bases lay in between. There are 15 residues in the CDR3. Germline lookup yields CDR1 PRHDT and CDR2 FYEKMQ (reference sequence). The CDR3 sequence is CASSLAGDSQETQYF. CDR3 in DNA: TGTGCCAGCAGCTTGGCGGGGGACAGCCAAGAGACCCAGTACTTC.

This clonotype has at least ten counts. This beta chain slipped into a library made for alpha chains as a stray read, so its size is not meaningful. V gene TRBV27 combines with J gene TRBJ2-7; TRBD1 aligns across 11 bases. Germline CDR1 reads MNHEY; CDR2 reads SMNVEV (reference sequence). V shed 1 base, J shed 1 base, and the junction held 15 bases outside the gene matches. CDR3 size: 20 residues. The CDR3 spells CASSLYGTGGLGHESYEQYF. The CDR3 DNA reads as TGTGCCAGCAGTTTATACGGGACAGGGGGACTCGGCCATGAGTCCTACGAGCAGTACTTC.

This clonotype is medium-sized in the sample. With the library built for alpha chains, this beta chain is off target and its frequency is not meaningful. The CDR3 region has the DNA TGTGCCAGCAGCTTGACTAGCGGGAGTCAGGGGACCCAGTACTTC. Its translation is CASSLTSGSQGTQYF. This rearrangement joins TRBV5-5 to TRBJ2-5; 11 bases line up with TRBD2. The length of the CDR3 is 15 residues. Germline loops: CDR1 SGHKS, CDR2 YYEKEE (reference sequence). Losses at the gene ends were 1 base for V and 7 bases for J; bases not matched to a gene: 6. Looking up the rest from reference TRBV5-5 and TRBJ2-5 gives the full variable domain: DAGVTQSPTHLIKTRGQQVTLRCSPISGHKSVSWYQQVLGQGPQFIFQYYEKEERGRGNFPDRFSARQFPNYSSELNVNALLLGDSALYLCASSLTSGSQGTQYFGPGTRLLVL.